This T cell receptor beta chain was sequenced for a study of Graves' ophthalmopathy and Graves' hyperthyroidism. Study-level background: Prior to any treatment, peripheral blood was collected at the time of initial diagnosis. General observations from the study: Ophthalmopathy cases were distinguished from stable hyperthyroidism by a 13-signature model, reaching about 90% sensitivity and 70% to 84% specificity.

Germline CDR1 is SGHVS and CDR2 is FQNEAQ. CDR3 length: 12 residues. The germline V and J ends were trimmed by 1 base and 7 bases, with 7 bases remaining between them. The authors defined stable hyperthyroidism as no ophthalmopathy within 18 months of follow-up. Ages of hyperthyroidism patients ran from 18 to 65, and their diagnoses were new, under 2 months' duration. Amplified TCR beta CDR3 regions were obtained using RNA transcripts as template. HTBI primers served in a first-round RT-PCR, which a second-round multiplex PCR followed. TCRdb re-called the multiplex PCR reads through MiXCR, storing one row per CDR3 protein. The data hold about 620,000 distinct CDR3 sequences, with around a fifth observed a single time. This clonotype appeared many times. Its antigen is not identified.

The rearrangement uses TRBV7-8 and TRBJ1-1; D is uncertain. The sequencing sample was made of peripheral blood. The TCR was taken from a woman aged 18 to 35 with stable Graves' hyperthyroidism. Some clones in this sample may be carry-over from other donors' samples. The CDR3 bases are TGTGCCAGCAGCTTAGAAGGGCATGAAGCTTTCTTT. Translating gives CASSLEGHEAFF.